Sequencing of this T cell receptor (beta chain) was carried out in a study of ipilimumab plus nivolumab after autologous stem cell transplantation. Study-wide context: Both relapsed and primary refractory DLBCL were included. Study-wide findings and caveats: The authors say TCR, Treg and microbiome findings warrant further study.

Patients got ipilimumab 1 mg/kg beginning 14 to 28 days post-transplant. Dosing: nivolumab 3 mg/kg IV, weeks 1, 4, 7, 10, then every two weeks to week 26. This CDR3 is built from 14 residues. CDR1 is MGHRA and CDR2 is YSYEKL in the germline V gene. Losses at the gene ends were 5 bases for V and 7 bases for J; bases not matched to a gene: 7. Regarding this clone: The antigen is undetermined.

TCRdb keeps only in-frame clones here, not all; method: immunoSEQ multiplex PCR. The sample holds 77,000 or so clones, 65% to 85% seen once. The source is a male donor with diffuse large B-cell lymphoma. This chain joins TRBV4-1 and TRBJ2-2; TRBD2 aligns across 7 bases. The material sequenced was PBMCs, taken in a trial of ipilimumab plus nivolumab as post-transplant consolidation. The CDR3 DNA is TGCGCCAGCAGCGAAACTAGCGAGGGCGGGGAGCTGTTTTTT. It specifies CASSETSEGGELFF.